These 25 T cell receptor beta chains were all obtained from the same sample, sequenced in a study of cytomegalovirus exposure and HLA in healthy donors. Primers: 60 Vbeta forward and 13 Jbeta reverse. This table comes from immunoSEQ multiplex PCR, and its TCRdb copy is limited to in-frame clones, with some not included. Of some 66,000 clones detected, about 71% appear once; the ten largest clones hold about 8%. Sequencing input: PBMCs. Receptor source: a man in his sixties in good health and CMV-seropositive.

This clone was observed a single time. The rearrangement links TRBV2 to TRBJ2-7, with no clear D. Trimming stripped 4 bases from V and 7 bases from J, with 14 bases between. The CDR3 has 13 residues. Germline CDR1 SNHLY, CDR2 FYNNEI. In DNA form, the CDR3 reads TGTGCCAGCAGTGTCGCGGCCGCTGGTGAGCAGTACTTC. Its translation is CASSVAAAGEQYF.

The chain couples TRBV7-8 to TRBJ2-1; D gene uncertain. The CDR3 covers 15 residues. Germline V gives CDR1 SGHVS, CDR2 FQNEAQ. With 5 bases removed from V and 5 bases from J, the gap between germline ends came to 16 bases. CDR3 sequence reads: CASSPSEIKNNEQFF. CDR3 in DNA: TGTGCCAGCAGCCCCTCCGAGATTAAAAACAATGAGCAGTTCTTC.

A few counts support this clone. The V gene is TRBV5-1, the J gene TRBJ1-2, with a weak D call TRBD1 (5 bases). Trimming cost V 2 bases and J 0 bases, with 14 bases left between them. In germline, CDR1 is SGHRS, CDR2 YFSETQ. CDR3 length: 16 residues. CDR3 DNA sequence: TGCGCCAGCAGCTTAGTGGGGCAGAACACTAACTATGGCTACACCTTC. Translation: CASSLVGQNTNYGYTF. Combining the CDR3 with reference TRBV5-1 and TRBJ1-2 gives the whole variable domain KAGVTQTPRYLIKTRGQQVTLSCSPISGHRSVSWYQQTPGQGLQFLFEYFSETQRNKGNFPGRFSGRQFSNSRSEMNVSTLELGDSALYLCASSLVGQNTNYGYTFGSGTRLTVV.

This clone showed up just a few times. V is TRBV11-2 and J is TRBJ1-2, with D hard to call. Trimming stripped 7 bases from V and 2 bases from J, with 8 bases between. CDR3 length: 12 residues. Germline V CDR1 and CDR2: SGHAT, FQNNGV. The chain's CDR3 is CASTPSNYGYTF. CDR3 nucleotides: TGTGCCAGCACCCCCTCGAACTATGGCTACACCTTC.

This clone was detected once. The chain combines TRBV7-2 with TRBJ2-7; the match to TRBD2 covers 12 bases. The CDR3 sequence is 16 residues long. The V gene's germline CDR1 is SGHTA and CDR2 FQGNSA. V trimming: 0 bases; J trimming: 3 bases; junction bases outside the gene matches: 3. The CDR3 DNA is TGTGCCAGCAGCTTAGCGGGGACTAGCGGGTACTACGAGCAGTACTTC. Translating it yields CASSLAGTSGYYEQYF.

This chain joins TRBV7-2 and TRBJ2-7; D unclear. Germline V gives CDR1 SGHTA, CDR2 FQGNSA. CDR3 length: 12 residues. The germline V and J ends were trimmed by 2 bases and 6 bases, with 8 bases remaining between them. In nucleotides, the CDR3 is TGTGCCAGCAGCTTAAGCCCTTCCGAGCAGTACTTC. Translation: CASSLSPSEQYF.

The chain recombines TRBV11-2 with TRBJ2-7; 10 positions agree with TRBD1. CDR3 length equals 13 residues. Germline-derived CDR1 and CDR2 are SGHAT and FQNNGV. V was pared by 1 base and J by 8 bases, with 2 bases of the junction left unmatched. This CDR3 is CASSLGGQGKQYF. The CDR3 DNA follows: TGTGCCAGCAGCTTAGGGGGACAGGGGAAGCAGTACTTC.

CDR3 nucleotides: TGTGCCAGCAGTGGACAGGGGGCTTTCTTT. This translates into CASSGQGAFF. The chain joins TRBV6-6 to TRBJ1-1; 9 positions agree with TRBD1. There are 10 residues in the CDR3. V was pared by 5 bases and J by 11 bases, with 0 bases of the junction left unmatched. Germline CDR1 MNHNY, CDR2 SVGAGI (reference sequence).

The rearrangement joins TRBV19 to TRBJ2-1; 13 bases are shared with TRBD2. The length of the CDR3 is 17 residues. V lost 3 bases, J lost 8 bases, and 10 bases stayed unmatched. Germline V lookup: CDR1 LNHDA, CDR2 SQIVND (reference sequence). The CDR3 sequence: CASSMMDWTSGGDEQFF. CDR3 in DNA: TGTGCCAGTAGTATGATGGACTGGACTAGCGGGGGTGATGAGCAGTTCTTC.

The CDR3 DNA sequence: TGTGCCAGCAGCCCGCGACTAGCCCACAGCTCGTCCGGGGCCAACGTCCTGACTTTC. Amino acid sequence: CASSPRLAHSSSGANVLTF. This chain uses TRBV7-9 with TRBJ2-6, with TRBD2 identical over 7 bases. Germline V gives CDR1 SEHNR, CDR2 FQNEAQ (reference sequence). J gave up 4 bases and V 5 bases, and 17 bases lay outside the gene matches. This CDR3 contains 19 residues.

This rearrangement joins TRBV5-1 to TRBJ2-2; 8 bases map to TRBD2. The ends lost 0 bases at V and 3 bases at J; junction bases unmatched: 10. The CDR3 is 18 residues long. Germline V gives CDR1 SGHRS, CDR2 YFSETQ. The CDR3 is CASSLAQLAVRDTGELFF. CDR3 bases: TGCGCCAGCAGCTTGGCCCAACTAGCGGTCAGGGACACCGGGGAGCTGTTTTTT.

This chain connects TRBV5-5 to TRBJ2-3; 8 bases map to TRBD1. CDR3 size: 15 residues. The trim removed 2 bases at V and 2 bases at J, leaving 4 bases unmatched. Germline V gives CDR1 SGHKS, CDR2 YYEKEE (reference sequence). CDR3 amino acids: CASSLGQGVTDTQYF. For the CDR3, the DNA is TGTGCCAGCAGCTTAGGACAGGGTGTCACAGATACGCAGTATTTT.

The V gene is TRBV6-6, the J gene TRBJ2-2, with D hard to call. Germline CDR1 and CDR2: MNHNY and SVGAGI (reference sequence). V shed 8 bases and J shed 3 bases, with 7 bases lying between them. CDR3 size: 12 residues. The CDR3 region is CASVEYTGELFF. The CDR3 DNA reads TGTGCCAGCGTAGAGTACACCGGGGAGCTGTTTTTT.

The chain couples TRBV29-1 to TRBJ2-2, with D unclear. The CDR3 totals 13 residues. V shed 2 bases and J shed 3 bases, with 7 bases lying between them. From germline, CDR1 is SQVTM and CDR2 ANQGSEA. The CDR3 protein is CSVEPGDTGELFF. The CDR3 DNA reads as TGCAGCGTTGAACCCGGAGACACCGGGGAGCTGTTTTTT.

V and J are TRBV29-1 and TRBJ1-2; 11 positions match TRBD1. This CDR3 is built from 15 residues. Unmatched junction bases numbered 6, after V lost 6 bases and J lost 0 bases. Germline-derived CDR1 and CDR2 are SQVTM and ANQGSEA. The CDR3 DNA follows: TGCAGCGTGGACAGGGGGCCTCTATCTAACTATGGCTACACCTTC. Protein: CSVDRGPLSNYGYTF.

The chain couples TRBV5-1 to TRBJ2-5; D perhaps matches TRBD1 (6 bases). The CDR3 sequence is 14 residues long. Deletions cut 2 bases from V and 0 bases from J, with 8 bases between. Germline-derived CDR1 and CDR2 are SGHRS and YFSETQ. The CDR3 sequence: CASSLYRDQETQYF. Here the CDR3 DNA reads TGCGCCAGCAGCTTATACAGGGACCAAGAGACCCAGTACTTC.

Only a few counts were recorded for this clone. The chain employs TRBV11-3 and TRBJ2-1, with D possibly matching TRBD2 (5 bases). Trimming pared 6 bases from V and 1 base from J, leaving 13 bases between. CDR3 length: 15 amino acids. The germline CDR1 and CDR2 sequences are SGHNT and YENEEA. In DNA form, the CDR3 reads TGTGCCAGCAGACAACAGACGGGGTCCTACAATGAGCAGTTCTTC. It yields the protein CASRQQTGSYNEQFF.

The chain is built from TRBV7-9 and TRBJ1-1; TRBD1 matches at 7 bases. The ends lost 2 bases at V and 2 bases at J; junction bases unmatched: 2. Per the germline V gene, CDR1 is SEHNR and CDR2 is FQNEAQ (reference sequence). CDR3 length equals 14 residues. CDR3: CASSLQGGNTEAFF. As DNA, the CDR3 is TGTGCCAGCAGCTTACAGGGGGGCAACACTGAAGCTTTCTTT.

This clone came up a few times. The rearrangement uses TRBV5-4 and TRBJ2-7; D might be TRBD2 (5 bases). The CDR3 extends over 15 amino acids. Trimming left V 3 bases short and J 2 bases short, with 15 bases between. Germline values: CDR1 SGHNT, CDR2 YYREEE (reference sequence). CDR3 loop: CASSSDSGETYEQYF. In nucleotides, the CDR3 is TGTGCCAGCAGCTCCGACTCCGGGGAGACCTACGAGCAGTACTTC.

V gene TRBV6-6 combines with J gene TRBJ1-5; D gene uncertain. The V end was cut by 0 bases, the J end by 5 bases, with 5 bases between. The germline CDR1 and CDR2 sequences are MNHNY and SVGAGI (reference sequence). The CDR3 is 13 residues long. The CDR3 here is CASSYSRDQPQHF. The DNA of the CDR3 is TGTGCCAGCAGTTACTCGAGGGATCAGCCCCAGCATTTT.

The CDR3 here is CSVEGTLAYNEQFF. In nucleotides, the CDR3 is TGCAGCGTTGAAGGGACTTTAGCCTACAATGAGCAGTTCTTC. The V gene is TRBV29-1, the J gene TRBJ2-1; a weak D match, TRBD2 (5 bases). This CDR3 region has 14 residues. The germline CDR1 and CDR2 sequences are SQVTM and ANQGSEA. V gave up 1 base and J gave up 2 bases, with 9 bases separating them.

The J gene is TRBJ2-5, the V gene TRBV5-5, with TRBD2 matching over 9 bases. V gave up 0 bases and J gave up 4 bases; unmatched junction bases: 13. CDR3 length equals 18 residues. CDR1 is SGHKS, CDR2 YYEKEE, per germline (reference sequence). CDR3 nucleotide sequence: TGTGCCAGCAGCTTGGGGTTGGGTAGCGGGGGCCGAGGAGAGACCCAGTACTTC. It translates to CASSLGLGSGGRGETQYF. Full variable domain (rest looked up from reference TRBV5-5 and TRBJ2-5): DAGVTQSPTHLIKTRGQQVTLRCSPISGHKSVSWYQQVLGQGPQFIFQYYEKEERGRGNFPDRFSARQFPNYSSELNVNALLLGDSALYLCASSLGLGSGGRGETQYFGPGTRLLVL.

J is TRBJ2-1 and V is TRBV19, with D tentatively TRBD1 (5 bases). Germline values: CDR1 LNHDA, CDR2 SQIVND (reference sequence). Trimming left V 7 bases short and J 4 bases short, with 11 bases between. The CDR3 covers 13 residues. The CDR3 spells CASNPRVYNEQFF. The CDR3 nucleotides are TGTGCCAGTAACCCCAGGGTTTACAATGAGCAGTTCTTC.

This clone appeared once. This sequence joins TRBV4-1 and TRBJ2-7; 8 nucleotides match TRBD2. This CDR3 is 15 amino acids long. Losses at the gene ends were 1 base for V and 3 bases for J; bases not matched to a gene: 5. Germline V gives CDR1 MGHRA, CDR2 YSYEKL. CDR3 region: CASSQGAGADYEQYF. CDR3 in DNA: TGCGCCAGCAGCCAAGGAGCGGGGGCCGACTACGAGCAGTACTTC.

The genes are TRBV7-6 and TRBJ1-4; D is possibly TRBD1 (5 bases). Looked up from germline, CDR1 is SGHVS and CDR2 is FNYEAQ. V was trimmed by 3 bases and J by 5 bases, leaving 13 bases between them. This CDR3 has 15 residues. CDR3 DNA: TGTGCCAGCAGCTTGATGTGGGGGAGGAATGAAAAACTGTTTTTT. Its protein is CASSLMWGRNEKLFF.